The T cell receptor beta chain described here comes from a study of cytomegalovirus exposure and HLA in healthy donors. Broader study findings: For most TCR sequences rarity was the rule, although some public TCRs occurred in many donors. Some TCR beta chains (164 of them) were listed as cytomegalovirus-associated.

Separate from the approximately 700-subject first cohort was the roughly 120-subject validation cohort, to which the donors belonged. Sequencing was performed with immunoSEQ multiplex PCR; in TCRdb, only in-frame clones are kept and a portion is missing. This table has some 150,000 clones, roughly 86% appearing once. The CDR3 has 11 residues. Germline lookup yields CDR1 LNHDA and CDR2 SQIVND (reference sequence). Trimming took off 6 bases at V and 6 bases at J, with 7 bases between the two ends. As regards this clone: Its antigen is not known.

Sequenced input: PBMCs. J is TRBJ2-3 and V is TRBV19, with a possible D match to TRBD2 (5 bases). This sequence originates from a young man in good health and CMV-seropositive. The CDR3 DNA follows: TGTGCCAGTAGCGTAGCGGATACGCAGTATTTT. Its protein is CASSVADTQYF.